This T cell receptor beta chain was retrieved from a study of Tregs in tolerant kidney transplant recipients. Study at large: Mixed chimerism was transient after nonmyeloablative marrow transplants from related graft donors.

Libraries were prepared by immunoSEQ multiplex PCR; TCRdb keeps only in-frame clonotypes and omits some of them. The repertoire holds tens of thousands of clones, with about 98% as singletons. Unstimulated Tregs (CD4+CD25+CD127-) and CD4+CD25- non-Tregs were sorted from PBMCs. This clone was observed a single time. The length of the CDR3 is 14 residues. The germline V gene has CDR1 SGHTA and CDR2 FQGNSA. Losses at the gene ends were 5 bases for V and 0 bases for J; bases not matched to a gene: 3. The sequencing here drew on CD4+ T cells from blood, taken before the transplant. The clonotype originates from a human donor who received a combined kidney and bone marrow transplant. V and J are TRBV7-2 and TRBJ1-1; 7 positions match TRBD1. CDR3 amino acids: CASSLDRVNTEAFF. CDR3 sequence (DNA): TGTGCCAGCAGCCTTGACAGGGTGAACACTGAAGCTTTCTTT.